The sequence of this T cell receptor (beta chain) was determined in a study of cytomegalovirus exposure and HLA in healthy donors (dated by TCRdb to 2016 to 2017). About the study as a whole: In an earlier analysis of 587 of the donors, 250 to 350 Gb of sequence data and approximately 100 million unique TCR beta sequences from roughly 180 million T cells were reported. An early release covering 550 to 700 HLA-typed donors comprised approximately 300 gigabases of sequencing data and 85 million or so unique TCR sequences. Among the roughly 400 genotyped donors, under 90% belonged to the genetic ancestry cluster associated with self-reported Caucasian donors. The study aimed to test whether signatures of past pathogen exposure could be identified by cataloging public T cell receptors. The study used immunosequencing to profile the T cell repertoires of approximately 640 subjects and linked those repertoires to cytomegalovirus serostatus. In addition to the first cohort of approximately 650 subjects, a separate validation cohort of 130 or so different subjects was used. To predict cytomegalovirus infection status, the study combined high-throughput TCR immunosequencing, statistical association of individual TCRs with disease status, and machine learning. A later analysis re-examined previously published TCR beta repertoires from just over 650 donors and added high-resolution HLA genotyping to investigate patterns of TCR occurrence. In the later analysis, no new phenotypic data were used to find candidate immune exposures; instead, reliance was placed on TCR beta sequences and their occurrence across donors. An earlier analysis of several hundred of the donors applied high-throughput TCR beta sequencing to assess whether each TCR beta V gene segment acted as functional or pseudogenic. Donor age, sex, ethnicity and CMV serostatus were compiled alongside the repertoire data. Genome-wide SNP genotypes for about 65% of the roughly 700 donors were used in a later genetic analysis, which treated that subset as a discovery cohort. Every repertoire in the discovery cohort had been generated on one and the same sequencing platform. Both class I and class II loci were covered by HLA typing, at four-digit resolution. The number of donors typed differed by locus, with about 620-630 for A, B, C, DRB1 and DQB1, roughly 550 for DQA1, approximately 580 for DPA1, and around 460 for DPB1. Because of strong linkage in the cohort, five DR-DQ haplotypes were treated as single units for association and clustering. Among some 410 genotyped donors of the cohort, an average of around 220,000 unique TCR beta nucleotide sequences was sequenced per donor, of which about 18% were non-productive.

The cohort comprised fewer than 750 healthy bone marrow donors. At the time of sampling, all cohort members were nominally healthy, though unrecorded immune exposures were likely present. The donor tested CMV seronegative and was one of the 352 seronegative cohort members. A peripheral blood sample was collected from each donor, and TCR beta sequencing was performed on peripheral blood mononuclear cells. Genomic DNA was extracted from the blood cell samples with the Qiagen DNeasy Blood Extraction Kit. As regards this clone: The specificity of this receptor is unknown. Base-call qualities are not available, and no considerably larger clone is one nucleotide away.

The study at large found these results: In a later analysis, 15,000 to 20,000 TCR beta sequences were associated with specific HLA alleles at a false discovery rate of 0.05. In a later genetic analysis, fewer N-insertions in productive TCRs were reported among donors in an Asian-associated ancestry cluster than the 666-donor mean. The cohort was sequenced for TCR beta chains only, and without alpha or paired-chain data the features that could be detected were limited. The classifier was reported to diagnose cytomegalovirus status with high specificity and sensitivity in both the original cohort and the validation cohort. In a later analysis, most CMV-associated TCR beta chains were found to appear HLA-restricted, with HLA associations seemingly driven largely by CMV exposure. A later genetic analysis associated a missense DCLRE1C variant with V-gene and J-gene trimming of TCR beta chains, and an independent cohort replicated the association. Linkage disequilibrium might explain the correlated functional status among segregating V segments, but an unknown experimental factor could not be excluded. The sequencing pipeline was judged likely to have produced a cluster of highly shared sequence variants as a technical artifact. A further reported finding was that TCR beta sequences accurately predicted the HLA-A and HLA-B alleles for most subjects in the first cohort. Assigning TCR associations to individual alleles was difficult when HLA alleles, especially DR and DQ, strongly co-occurred. A few of the identified cytomegalovirus-associated TCR beta chains were confirmed in vitro to be specific for cytomegalovirus antigens. Across donors, most TCR sequences were observed very rarely, whereas some public TCRs were present in many individuals. HLA typing was unavailable for some donors at each locus, so association tests used only the typed subset. Over 15 rarely observed V segments, including chromosome 9 orphons, were excluded from the earlier analysis of approximately 500 of the donors because counts were too low. In an earlier analysis of more than 450 of the donors, most TCR beta V segments were observed in productive rearrangements about 87% or about 30% of the time, broadly matching IMGT annotations. In the study, around 150 TCR beta chains were listed as associated with cytomegalovirus. Compared with equally common non-associated chains, HLA-associated TCR beta chains in a later analysis were more clonally expanded and had lower generation probabilities. The only immune exposure information available for the cohort was CMV serostatus. Sequencing depth was assumed to be roughly uniform across donors in the presence/absence analyses, though that assumption may not hold. According to a later analysis, parvovirus B19, influenza, CMV and Epstein-Barr virus appeared linked to several top co-occurrence clusters. The authors suggested that the approach could potentially be extended to other disease states and immunological phenotypes. A later analysis found that TCR association rates varied across HLA loci, with DRB1 alleles showing the most associated TCRs and HLA-C alleles the fewest.

The library was prepared using the immunoSEQ multiplex PCR assay. A mixture of 60 forward primers for TCR Vbeta segments and 13 reverse primers for TCR Jbeta segments was used in the multiplex PCR. The CDR3 region of rearranged TCR beta genes was amplified from genomic DNA with a multiplex PCR assay. On the Illumina HiSeq System, the amplified TCR beta libraries were sequenced as 87-base-pair reads. In the authors' own workflow: A later analysis counted about 80 million unique TCR beta chains across the 550 to 800 repertoires, and 9 million to 14 million of these chains were shared by at least two donors. A nearest-neighbor algorithm error-corrected the raw reads and collapsed the reads into unique sequences, merging closely related sequences to remove PCR and sequencing errors. To assign V, D and J gene segments, CDR3 sequences were aligned to IMGT reference sequences. For a sequence to be retained, at least a six-nucleotide match to both a V gene segment and a J gene segment was required. Rearrangements were called productive when the CDR3 lacked stop codons and stayed in frame with V and J; all others were non-productive. Following IMGT convention, CDR3 was defined as the stretch from the second conserved V-encoded cysteine to the conserved J-encoded phenylalanine. The earlier analysis of a few hundred of the donors excluded sequences that lacked an unambiguous match to a single V gene segment. In an earlier analysis of several hundred of the donors, V segments were called functional above 56.7% productive rearrangements and were called segregating when the between-donor standard deviation exceeded 5%. A statistical classification framework was built to diagnose cytomegalovirus status from the catalog of TCR beta chain sequences. V and J gene assignment, in a later analysis, came from comparing TCR nucleotide sequences with IMGT/GENE-DB human TR gene sequences. In a later analysis, CDR3 sequences and most-parsimonious VDJ recombination scenarios were assigned using the TCRdist pipeline. In a later analysis, each TCR beta chain was defined by its CDR3 amino acid sequence together with its V-gene family, and reads without a unique V-gene family were excluded. To address suspected cross-contamination and a sequencing artifact, a later analysis removed a few hundred highly shared, low-generation-probability nucleotide sequences. A later analysis calculated a clonal expansion index for each public chain from normalized within-repertoire ranks of inferred template counts. In a later analysis, generation probabilities were computed with a VDJ recombination model fitted to out-of-frame rearrangements, and the resulting probabilities were checked against IGoR. In a later analysis, TCR-TCR, TCR-HLA and TCR-CMV co-occurrence was scored with hypergeometric tests, and a repertoire-size bias correction was applied to TCR pairs. To estimate false discovery rates, a later analysis permuted the HLA or CMV assignments 20 times. In a later analysis, co-occurring TCRs were grouped using DBSCAN, with TCRdist sequence similarity added in when clustering inside HLA-allele-positive subsets. Repertoires with fewer than 30,000 or more than 120,000 public chains, plus five repertoires with anomalous nucleotide sharing, were excluded from co-occurrence clustering. In its TCRdb copy, this immuneACCESS table keeps in-frame sequences only and misses some clones. Where compared with another copy, unresolved V genes explain less than half of these, and the others have no known cause. The V and J calls and the clone size are those of that table, but D and trimming were determined from the DNA. The sample table contains some 150,000 clones; only one count was recorded for 9.7% of them. The ten largest clones take up approximately 1.7% of the sample.

What was sequenced was PBMCs. The receptor comes from a man aged 45-65 years in good health and CMV-seronegative.

The CDR3 region has the sequence CASSFSHRGSYGYTF. The DNA sequence is TGTGCCAGTAGTTTCTCCCATAGGGGAAGCTATGGCTACACCTTC. The chain links TRBV19 with TRBJ1-2; D gene: possibly TRBD1, on 5 matching bases. The germline V gene (reference sequence) provides CDR1 LNHDA and CDR2 SQIVND. The CDR3 runs 15 amino acids, cysteine and phenylalanine included. Only the CDR3 part of the read is kept: 45 bases, read in frame from the first base. V sheds 5 bases and J sheds 4 bases, leaving 17 bases between their ends.